The present T cell receptor (beta chain) was sequenced within a study of memory CD4+ T cells and cytomegalovirus serostatus (dated by TCRdb to between 2019 and 2020). Regarding the complete study: The cohort comprised roughly 35 healthy Belgian adults, 9 CMV seropositive and 24 CMV seronegative. To replicate a published TCR-based CMV serostatus classifier, the study sequenced CD4+ memory TCRbeta repertoires from a Belgian cohort whose cytomegalovirus serostatus was known. Paper-wide results and their limitations: Among the approximately 160 previously reported CMV-associated TCRbeta sequences, some 67 showed up in the CD4+ memory repertoires, with each one found in between one and five individuals. For predicting CMV serostatus, the median bootstrapped AUC was about 0.95 using the original framework and roughly 0.92 using a US-trained random forest. Unlike the original study, which covered naive and memory CD4+ and CD8+ populations, the Belgian study sequenced only CD4+CD45RO+ memory cells. On the Belgian cohort, the classifier built on the original framework reached a median bootstrapped AUC of 0.95, with a 95% CI of 0.76-1.00. The results were interpreted as suggesting that the CMV-associated TCR signature is mostly present in the CD4+ memory repertoire.

The germline V gene supplies CDR1 LGHNA and CDR2 YSLEER. The trim is 0 bases for V and 6 bases for J, with a gap of 12 bases between the germline ends. Including the terminal cysteine and phenylalanine, the CDR3 comprises 14 residues. The CDR3 DNA has 42 bases and is translated from base 1. A FACSAria II was used to sort memory CD4+ T cells, defined as single viable CD3+CD4+CD8-CD45RO+ cells. CMV serostatus was assessed using a Roche Elecsys assay, by which serum IgG against CMV pp150, pp28, p38 and p52 was detected. Following thawing, total CD4+ T cells were enriched through positive selection using CD4 magnetic microbeads. The samples came from a separate study whose specific focus was interrogating the CD4+ T cell memory repertoire. Peripheral blood mononuclear cells were isolated and cryopreserved according to standard operating procedures, and serum was stored at -80 degrees C. Staining used CD3-PerCP (BW264/56), CD4-APC (RPA-T4), CD45RO-PE (UCHT1) and CD8-Pacific Orange (3B5) antibodies, with Sytox blue excluding non-viable cells.

This clone has a handful of counts. The antigen it recognizes is unknown. No clone much larger than this one lies a single base away; base qualities are absent. Genomic DNA was extracted from sorted cells with the Quick-DNA Microprep Kit. TCRbeta DNA was amplified with the immunoSEQ hsTCRbeta kit following the manufacturer's protocol. An Illumina MiSeq instrument was used to sequence the TCRbeta libraries. The study's processing was this. After out-of-frame sequences were removed, around 2,200,000 distinct TCRbeta sequences remained, averaging approximately 68,000 per individual. Two values were used to score each individual: the count of 164 previously reported CMV-associated TCRbeta sequences and the total count of productive distinct TCRbeta sequences. A beta-binomial model was reimplemented in Python, and scikit-learn random forests with default parameters were trained on data from the US cohort. Classifier performance on the Belgian cohort was summarized as median AUC with percentile confidence intervals calculated over 10,000 bootstrap iterations. TCRdb obtained this table from immuneACCESS and retained in-frame rearrangements with V and J assigned. These tables miss some clones; where compared with another copy, unresolved V genes account for less than half of the shortfall, and the remainder is unexplained. V, J and clone size reflect that table, while D and trimming were determined from the DNA. The sample contains approximately 70,000 clones, about 70% of them found a single time. The ten most abundant clones make up around 5% of the sample.

The chain uses TRBV4-3 and TRBJ2-7; the D gene remains uncertain. The receptor comes from an adult in good health and CMV-seropositive. Sample: memory CD4+ T cells from blood. CDR3 protein: CASSQDPRIGEQYF. The DNA sequence is TGCGCCAGCAGCCAAGACCCCCGAATAGGCGAGCAGTACTTC.